This TCR beta chain was found in a study of cytomegalovirus exposure and HLA in healthy donors. In the study overall: For the approximately 400 genotyped donors, 80% to 90% fell within the Caucasian-associated ancestry cluster.

On this clone: Its specificity is unknown.

Germline assignment: CDR1 SGHRS and CDR2 YFSETQ. V lost 4 bases and J lost 0, with 16 bases in between. The CDR3 totals 16 residues. Study-wide points: Earlier analysis looked at TCR beta V segments, and most were productive about 87% or about 30% of the time. Relative to the 666-donor mean, N-insertions were reportedly fewer in an Asian-associated ancestry cluster in a later analysis. Later genetic work tied a missense DCLRE1C variant to beta-chain V and J trimming.

A multiplex PCR was run with 60 Vbeta primers and 13 Jbeta primers. Libraries were prepared by immunoSEQ multiplex PCR; TCRdb keeps only in-frame clonotypes and omits some of them. Among approximately 120,000 clones listed, over 65% were seen once. The receptor comes from a middle-aged man in good health and CMV-seropositive. The chain carries TRBV5-1 and TRBJ1-1, with a weak D call TRBD1 (6 bases). The specimen was PBMCs. The CDR3 DNA follows: TGCGCCAGCAGCCCAGGGGACGCTTCGATGAACACTGAAGCTTTCTTT. Translation: CASSPGDASMNTEAFF.